This T cell receptor (beta chain) was sequenced during a study of graft-versus-host responses after intestinal transplantation. Clones were sequenced by immunoSEQ multiplex PCR, and TCRdb holds only the in-frame ones, with some missing. The data hold some 130,000 clones, with approximately 96% observed a single time. Findings and caveats of the study: GvH clones were identified in recipient marrow, with some first appearing in ileum or blood.

On this clone itself: Its antigen is unidentified.

Germline lookup yields CDR1 LGHNA and CDR2 YNFKEQ. Germline trimming cut 1 base from V and 4 bases from J; bases unmatched to any gene: 8. CDR3 length equals 16 residues. The chain recombines TRBV4-2 with TRBJ2-7, with 9 bases identical to TRBD2. The source was unstimulated CD8+ T cells sorted from spleen or lymph node cells, collected before intestinal transplant. The source of this sequence is a human donor who received an intestinal transplant. The CDR3 sequence is CASSQVTGTSPYEQYF. For the CDR3, the DNA is TGTGCCAGCAGCCAAGTCACCGGGACTAGCCCTTACGAGCAGTACTTC.